The 18 T cell receptor beta chains below come from one sample, sequenced in a study of blood T cell repertoires in COVID-19. Libraries were prepared by immunoSEQ multiplex PCR; TCRdb keeps only in-frame clonotypes and omits some of them. The table shows almost 200,000 clones, with roughly 80% occurring only once. Sequencing was performed on peripheral blood. The receptors derive from a woman aged 40-49 years with COVID-19, enrolled during active disease.

The J gene is TRBJ1-1, the V gene TRBV6-2 or TRBV6-3; D ambiguous. With 6 bases removed from V and 11 bases from J, the gap between germline ends came to 13 bases. The CDR3 totals 11 residues. Looked up from germline, CDR1 is MNHEY and CDR2 is SVGEGT. In DNA, the CDR3 is TGTGCCAGCAGCTTCGGGTTAACGGCTTTCTTT. It encodes CASSFGLTAFF.

The V gene is TRBV27, the J gene TRBJ1-5; D is uncertain. This CDR3 is built from 16 residues. V was clipped by 5 bases and J by 4 bases, with 18 bases between them. Germline V gives CDR1 MNHEY, CDR2 SMNVEV (reference sequence). The CDR3 DNA sequence: TGTGCCAGCAGTCCTTCTCACACCGGAGGGAATCAGCCCCAGCATTTT. The encoded protein is CASSPSHTGGNQPQHF.

The table lists this clone with a few counts. The genes are TRBV11-2 and TRBJ1-1; no clear D gene. This CDR3 has 13 residues. CDR1 is SGHAT, CDR2 FQNNGV, per germline. V lost 5 bases and J lost 3, with 10 bases in between. The CDR3 DNA reads TGTGCCAGCAGCCTCGACATGTACACTGAAGCTTTCTTT. Translation: CASSLDMYTEAFF.

This clone came up a few times. This chain uses TRBV7-2 with TRBJ2-1; 7 bases map to TRBD2. J lost 7 bases, V lost 3 bases, and 9 bases had no gene match. Per germline, CDR1 SGHTA and CDR2 FQGNSA. The CDR3 extends over 15 amino acids. CDR3 residues: CASSFLSSGRNEQFF. The CDR3 nucleotides read TGTGCCAGCAGCTTCCTGTCTAGCGGCCGAAATGAGCAGTTCTTC.

The V call is TRBV25-1, the J call TRBJ2-6; TRBD1 matches 7 bases. CDR1 is MGHDK and CDR2 is SYGVNS in the germline V gene. This CDR3 region has 16 residues. V lost 5 bases to trimming and J lost 2 bases; unmatched junction nucleotides: 6. CDR3 sequence (DNA): TGTGCCAGCAGTCGACAGAGGGGGCCTGGGGCCAACGTCCTGACTTTC. This encodes CASSRQRGPGANVLTF.

This chain uses TRBV10-3 with TRBJ2-1; 13 nucleotides line up with TRBD2. Germline loops: CDR1 ENHRY, CDR2 SYGVKD. CDR3 size: 19 residues. V was pared by 3 bases and J by 4 bases, with 12 bases of the junction left unmatched. For the CDR3, the DNA is TGTGCCATCAGTGACCCGGGACTAGCGGGACCAGGGCAATACAATGAGCAGTTCTTC. Translation gives CAISDPGLAGPGQYNEQFF.

In nucleotides, the CDR3 is TGCGCCAGCAGCCGGGGGACAGACGACCATGGCTACACCTTC. It yields the protein CASSRGTDDHGYTF. The V gene is TRBV5-1, the J gene TRBJ1-2; 7 positions match TRBD1. Unmatched junction bases numbered 9, after V lost 4 bases and J lost 6 bases. CDR1 is SGHRS and CDR2 is YFSETQ in the germline V gene. The CDR3 runs to 14 residues. The whole variable domain, filled in from reference TRBV5-1 and TRBJ1-2, reads KAGVTQTPRYLIKTRGQQVTLSCSPISGHRSVSWYQQTPGQGLQFLFEYFSETQRNKGNFPGRFSGRQFSNSRSEMNVSTLELGDSALYLCASSRGTDDHGYTFGSGTRLTVV.

This clone was observed a single time. The chain uses TRBV10-3 and TRBJ1-1; D remains unclear. The CDR3 has 13 residues. In germline, CDR1 is ENHRY, CDR2 SYGVKD. V lost 7 bases, J lost 1 base, and 10 bases lay in between. The chain's CDR3 is CAIKVRANTEAFF. For the CDR3, the DNA is TGTGCCATCAAAGTGAGAGCGAACACTGAAGCTTTCTTT.

Here the CDR3 DNA reads TGTGCCAGCAGCCAGGGGGGTAAGGAGACTGAAGCTTTCTTT. This codes for CASSQGGKETEAFF. The chain couples TRBV7-9 to TRBJ1-1; 7 nucleotides align to TRBD1. V was pared by 5 bases and J by 5 bases, with 8 bases of the junction left unmatched. CDR1 SEHNR and CDR2 FQNEAQ come from the germline V gene (reference sequence). The CDR3 totals 14 residues.

The V gene is TRBV27, the J gene TRBJ2-7; 7 bases are shared with TRBD2. This CDR3 region has 15 residues. CDR1 MNHEY and CDR2 SMNVEV come from the germline V gene (reference sequence). V shed 3 bases, J shed 2 bases, and the junction held 7 bases outside the gene matches. The CDR3 DNA reads TGTGCCAGCAGTTTTGGTACGGGAGGTGCCTACGAGCAGTACTTC. It yields the protein CASSFGTGGAYEQYF.

V and J are TRBV9 and TRBJ1-2; 9 bases are a match to TRBD1. Trimming took 0 bases from V and 3 from J; bases not matched to a gene: 6. The CDR3 is 16 residues long. CDR1 and CDR2 (germline): SGDLS, YYNGEE. For the CDR3, the DNA is TGTGCCAGCAGCGTAGCTGGGGGACAGGGTGACTATGGCTACACCTTC. Protein: CASSVAGGQGDYGYTF.

The chain uses TRBV30 and TRBJ2-2; 7 bases line up with TRBD1. CDR3 size: 15 residues. Trimming took 8 bases from V and 0 from J; bases not matched to a gene: 9. Germline CDR1 and CDR2: GTSNPN and SVGIG (reference sequence). The CDR3 is CARLQGPANTGELFF. The CDR3 DNA is TGTGCCAGGCTACAGGGGCCTGCGAACACCGGGGAGCTGTTTTTT.

The chain has TRBV2 and TRBJ1-2; 11 bases map to TRBD1. Looked up from germline, CDR1 is SNHLY and CDR2 is FYNNEI. The CDR3 contains 15 residues. Unmatched junction bases numbered 4, after V lost 1 base and J lost 6 bases. The DNA of the CDR3 is TGTGCCAGCAGTGAAGGGACAGGGGGCGTCAATGGCTACACCTTC. It yields the protein CASSEGTGGVNGYTF.

This clone was observed once. The V and J genes are TRBV2 and TRBJ2-3; D ambiguous. Germline CDR1 and CDR2: SNHLY and FYNNEI. The CDR3 totals 13 residues. V lost 5 bases to trimming and J lost 4 bases, with 10 bases between them. In nucleotides, the CDR3 is TGTGCCAGCAGTAAGTCTGAGGCAGATACGCAGTATTTT. Translated: CASSKSEADTQYF.

The chain couples TRBV6-2 or TRBV6-3 to TRBJ1-5; the D gene is possibly TRBD1 (6 bases). The CDR3 extends over 18 amino acids. Per germline, CDR1 MNHEY and CDR2 SVGEGT. Trimming left V 2 bases short and J 3 bases short, with 20 bases between. The DNA of the CDR3 is TGTGCCAGCAGTTACATGACGGGGGGCGCTGAATCCAATCAGCCCCAGCATTTT. This sequence encodes CASSYMTGGAESNQPQHF.

The chain couples TRBV27 to TRBJ2-7; D remains ambiguous. The CDR3 is 10 amino acids. The V gene's germline CDR1 is MNHEY and CDR2 SMNVEV (reference sequence). V was clipped by 9 bases and J by 4 bases, with 7 bases between them. Written as DNA, the CDR3 is TGTGCCAGTTATCGGTACGAGCAGTACTTC. Its protein is CASYRYEQYF.

The chain has TRBV5-1 and TRBJ2-2, with TRBD1 matching 9 bases. The CDR3 sequence is 16 residues long. V gave up 2 bases and J gave up 4 bases; unmatched junction bases: 6. Germline loops: CDR1 SGHRS, CDR2 YFSETQ. CDR3 DNA sequence: TGCGCCAGCAGCTTAACAGGGGGCTCGGGCACCGGGGAGCTGTTTTTT. Amino acid sequence: CASSLTGGSGTGELFF.

The chain uses TRBV6-5 and TRBJ1-6, with 9 bases identical to TRBD1. CDR1 is MNHEY and CDR2 is SVGAGI in the germline V gene. The CDR3 is made up of 15 amino acids. Unmatched junction bases numbered 8, after V lost 6 bases and J lost 8 bases. This chain's CDR3 is CASRAGQGGDSPLHF. For the CDR3, the DNA is TGTGCCAGCAGAGCGGGACAGGGCGGTGATTCACCCCTCCACTTT.